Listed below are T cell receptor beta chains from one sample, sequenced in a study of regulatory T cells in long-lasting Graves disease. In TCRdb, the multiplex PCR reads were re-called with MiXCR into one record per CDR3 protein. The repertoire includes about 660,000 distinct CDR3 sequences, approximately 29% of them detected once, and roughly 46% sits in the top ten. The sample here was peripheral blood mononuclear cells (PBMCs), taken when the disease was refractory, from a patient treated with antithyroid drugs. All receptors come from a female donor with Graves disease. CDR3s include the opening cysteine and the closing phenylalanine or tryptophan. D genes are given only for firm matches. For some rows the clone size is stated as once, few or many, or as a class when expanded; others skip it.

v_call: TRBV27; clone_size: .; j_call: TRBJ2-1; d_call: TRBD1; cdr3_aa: CASSRDSSYNEQFF; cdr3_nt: TGTGCCAGCAGCCGGGACAGCTCCTACAATGAGCAGTTCTTC
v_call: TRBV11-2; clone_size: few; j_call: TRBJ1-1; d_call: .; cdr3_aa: CASSPLGGVLNTEAFF; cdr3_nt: TGTGCCAGCAGCCCTTTGGGTGGGGTCCTGAACACTGAAGCTTTCTTT
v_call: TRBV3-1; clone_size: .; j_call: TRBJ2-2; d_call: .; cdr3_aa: CASSNGQMGTGELFF; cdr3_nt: TGTGCCAGCAGCAACGGGCAAATGGGCACCGGGGAGCTGTTTTTT
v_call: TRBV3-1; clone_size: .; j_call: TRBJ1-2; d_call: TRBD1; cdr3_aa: CASSQEPWDRGPYGYTF; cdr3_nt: TGTGCCAGCAGCCAAGAACCCTGGGACAGGGGGCCCTATGGCTACACCTTC
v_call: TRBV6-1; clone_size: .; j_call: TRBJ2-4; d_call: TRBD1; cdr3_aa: CASSSTQLRTGRLSKNIQYF; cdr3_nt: TGTGCCAGCAGCTCTACGCAACTCCGGACAGGGAGGTTGTCCAAAAACATTCAGTACTTC
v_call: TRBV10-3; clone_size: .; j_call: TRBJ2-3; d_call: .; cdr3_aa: CAISEEGSTDTQYF; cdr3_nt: TGTGCCATCAGTGAGGAGGGGAGCACAGATACGCAGTATTTT
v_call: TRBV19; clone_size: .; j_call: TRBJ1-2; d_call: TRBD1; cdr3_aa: CASILKGDSTFYGYTF; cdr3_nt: TGTGCCAGTATTCTAAAGGGGGACAGCACATTCTATGGCTACACCTTC
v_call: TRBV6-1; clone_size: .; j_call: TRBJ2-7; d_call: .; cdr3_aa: CASREQGSYEQYF; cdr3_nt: TGTGCCAGCAGAGAACAGGGTTCTTACGAGCAGTACTTC
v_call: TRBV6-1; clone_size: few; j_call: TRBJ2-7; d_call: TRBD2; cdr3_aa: CASTEGAGGPYEQYF; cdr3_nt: TGTGCCAGCACCGAGGGGGCGGGAGGGCCCTACGAGCAGTACTTC
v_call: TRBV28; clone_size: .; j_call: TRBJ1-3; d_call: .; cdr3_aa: CATLYSGGNTIYF; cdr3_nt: TGTGCCACCCTATATAGTGGTGGAAACACCATATATTTT
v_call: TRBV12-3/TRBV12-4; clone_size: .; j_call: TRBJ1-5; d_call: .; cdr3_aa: CASSPIGGNQPQHF; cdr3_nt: TGTGCCAGCAGTCCAATTGGGGGCAATCAGCCCCAGCATTTT
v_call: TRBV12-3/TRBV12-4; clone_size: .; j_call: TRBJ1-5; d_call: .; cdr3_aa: CASRRLQGRNQPQHF; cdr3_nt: TGTGCCAGCAGACGACTACAGGGTCGTAATCAGCCCCAGCATTTT
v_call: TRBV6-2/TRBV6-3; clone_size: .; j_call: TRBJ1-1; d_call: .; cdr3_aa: CAARGGTREAFF; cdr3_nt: TGTGCCGCGCGCGGGGGGACACGAGAAGCTTTCTTT
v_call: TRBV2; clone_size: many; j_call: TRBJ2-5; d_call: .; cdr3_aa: CASRPTGTQETQYF; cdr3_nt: TGTGCCAGCAGACCCACCGGGACCCAAGAGACCCAGTACTTC
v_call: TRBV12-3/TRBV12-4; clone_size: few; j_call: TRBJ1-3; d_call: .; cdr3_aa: CASSLLVQGHQGGNTIYF; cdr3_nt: TGTGCCAGCAGTTTGCTCGTCCAAGGACACCAGGGGGGAAACACCATATATTTT
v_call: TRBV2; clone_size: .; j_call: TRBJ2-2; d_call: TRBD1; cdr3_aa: CASSERDRNTGELFF; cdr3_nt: TGTGCCAGCAGTGAACGGGACAGGAATACCGGGGAGCTGTTTTTT
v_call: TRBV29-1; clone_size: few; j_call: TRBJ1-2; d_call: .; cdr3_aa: CSVTASGYTF; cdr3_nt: TGCAGCGTTACGGCCTCCGGCTACACCTTC
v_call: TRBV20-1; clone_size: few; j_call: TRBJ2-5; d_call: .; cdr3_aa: CSARDVYEETQYF; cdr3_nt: TGCAGTGCTAGAGATGTCTACGAGGAGACCCAGTACTTC
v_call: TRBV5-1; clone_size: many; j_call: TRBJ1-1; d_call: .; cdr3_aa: CASSYLNEAFF; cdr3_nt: TGTGCCAGCAGTTACTTGAATGAAGCTTTCTTT
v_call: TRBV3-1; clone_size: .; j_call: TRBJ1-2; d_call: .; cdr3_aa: CASSTPRSRVHGYTF; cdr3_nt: TGTGCCAGCAGCACGCCCAGGTCAAGAGTCCATGGCTACACCTTC
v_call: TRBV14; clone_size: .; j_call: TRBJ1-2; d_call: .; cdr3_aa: CASSQDRVRYYGYTF; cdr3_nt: TGTGCCAGCAGCCAAGACAGGGTCCGTTACTATGGCTACACCTTC
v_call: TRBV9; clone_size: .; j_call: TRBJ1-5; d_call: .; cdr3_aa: CASAPGPGTSNQPQHF; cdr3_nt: TGTGCCAGCGCCCCGGGCCCAGGGACGAGCAATCAGCCCCAGCATTTT
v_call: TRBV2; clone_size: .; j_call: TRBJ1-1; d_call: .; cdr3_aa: CASSYRVGDTEAFF; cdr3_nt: TGTGCCAGCAGCTACAGGGTAGGGGACACTGAAGCTTTCTTT
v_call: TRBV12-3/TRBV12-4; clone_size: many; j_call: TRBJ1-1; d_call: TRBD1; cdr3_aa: CASSFQTGVNTEAFF; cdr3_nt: TGTGCCAGCAGTTTCCAGACAGGGGTGAACACTGAAGCTTTCTTT
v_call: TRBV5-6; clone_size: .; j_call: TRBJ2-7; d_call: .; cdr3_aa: CASSLIQKAYEQYF; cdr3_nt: TGTGCCAGCAGCTTGATACAGAAAGCCTACGAGCAGTACTTC
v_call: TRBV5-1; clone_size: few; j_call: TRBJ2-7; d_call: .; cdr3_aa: CASSPVSLFYEQYF; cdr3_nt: TGCGCCAGCAGCCCGGTGAGCCTATTCTACGAGCAGTACTTC
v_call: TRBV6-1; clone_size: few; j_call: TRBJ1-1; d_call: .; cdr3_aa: CASSEEVGRRTAEAFF; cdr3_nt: TGTGCCAGCAGTGAAGAGGTCGGACGACGTACTGCTGAAGCTTTCTTT
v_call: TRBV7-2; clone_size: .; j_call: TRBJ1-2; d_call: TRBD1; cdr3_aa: CASSLDGQGASGYTF; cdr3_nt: TGTGCCAGCAGCTTAGATGGGCAGGGGGCATCTGGCTACACCTTC
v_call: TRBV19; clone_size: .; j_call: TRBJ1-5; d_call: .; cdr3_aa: CASSAGHRSNQPQHF; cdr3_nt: TGTGCCAGTAGTGCAGGGCACAGGTCCAATCAGCCCCAGCATTTT
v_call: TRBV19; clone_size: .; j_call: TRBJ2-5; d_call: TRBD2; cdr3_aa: CAAATSGQETQYF; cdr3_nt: TGTGCCGCGGCAACTAGCGGACAAGAGACCCAGTACTTC
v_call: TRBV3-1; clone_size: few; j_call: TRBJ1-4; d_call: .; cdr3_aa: CASSQGDQKLFF; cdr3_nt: TGTGCCAGCAGCCAAGGGGACCAAAAACTGTTTTTT
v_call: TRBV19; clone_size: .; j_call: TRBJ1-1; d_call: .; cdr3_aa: CASSISGGMTEAFF; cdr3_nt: TGTGCCAGTAGTATATCGGGGGGGATGACTGAAGCTTTCTTT
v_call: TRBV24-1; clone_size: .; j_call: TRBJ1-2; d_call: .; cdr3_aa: CATSDSGRRDGYTF; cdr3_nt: TGTGCCACCAGTGACTCGGGACGGAGGGATGGCTACACCTTC
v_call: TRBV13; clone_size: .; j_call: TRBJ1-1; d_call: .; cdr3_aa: CASSPGWGGGTEAFF; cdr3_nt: TGTGCCAGCAGCCCAGGCTGGGGGGGAGGGACTGAAGCTTTCTTT
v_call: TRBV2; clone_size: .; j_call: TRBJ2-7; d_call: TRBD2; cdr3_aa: CARSTSGGGFYEQYF; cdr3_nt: TGTGCCAGGTCTACTAGCGGGGGGGGGTTCTACGAGCAGTACTTC
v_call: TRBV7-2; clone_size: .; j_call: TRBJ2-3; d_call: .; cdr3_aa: CASSLQTDTQYF; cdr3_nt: TGTGCCAGCAGCTTACAGACAGATACGCAGTATTTT
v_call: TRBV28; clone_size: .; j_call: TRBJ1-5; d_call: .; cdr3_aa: CASSFTAGISNQPQHF; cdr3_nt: TGTGCCAGCAGTTTCACCGCAGGGATTAGCAATCAGCCCCAGCATTTT
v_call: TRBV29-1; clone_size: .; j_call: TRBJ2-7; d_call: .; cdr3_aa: CSVGHLSYEQYF; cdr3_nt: TGCAGCGTGGGACATCTCTCCTACGAGCAGTACTTC
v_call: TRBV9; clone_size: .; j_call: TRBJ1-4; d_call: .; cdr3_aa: CASSVGSWSTNEKLFF; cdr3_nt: TGTGCCAGCAGCGTAGGATCCTGGTCAACTAATGAAAAACTGTTTTTT
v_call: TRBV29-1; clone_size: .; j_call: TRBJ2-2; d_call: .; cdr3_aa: CSVDYQNTGELFF; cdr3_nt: TGCAGCGTTGACTACCAAAACACCGGGGAGCTGTTTTTT
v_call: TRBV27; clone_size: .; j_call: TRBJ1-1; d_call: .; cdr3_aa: CASRPAGTVKGIVF; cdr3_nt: TGTGCCAGCAGACCTGCCGGGACGGTGAAAGGAATAGTCTTT
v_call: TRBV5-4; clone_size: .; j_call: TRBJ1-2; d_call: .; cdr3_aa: CASSLRSGVVGYTF; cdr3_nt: TGTGCCAGCAGCTTGAGATCAGGGGTGGTTGGCTACACCTTC
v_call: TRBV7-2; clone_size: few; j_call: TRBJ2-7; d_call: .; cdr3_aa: CASSLQAGRNYEQYF; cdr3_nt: TGTGCCAGCAGTTTACAAGCCGGGAGAAACTACGAGCAGTACTTC
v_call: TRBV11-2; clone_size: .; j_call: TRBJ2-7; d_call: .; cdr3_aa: CASSLMWDEQYF; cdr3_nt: TGTGCCAGCAGCCTTATGTGGGACGAGCAGTACTTC
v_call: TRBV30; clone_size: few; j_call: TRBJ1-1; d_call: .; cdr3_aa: CAWKPQFNTEAFF; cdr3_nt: TGTGCCTGGAAACCCCAGTTTAACACTGAAGCTTTCTTT
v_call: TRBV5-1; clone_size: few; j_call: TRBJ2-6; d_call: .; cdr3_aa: CASTGAGANVLTF; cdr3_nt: TGCGCCAGCACAGGGGCTGGGGCCAACGTCCTGACTTTC
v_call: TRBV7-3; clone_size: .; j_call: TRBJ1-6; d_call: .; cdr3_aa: CASSLVGANSPLHF; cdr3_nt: TGTGCCAGCAGCTTAGTGGGGGCGAATTCACCCCTCCACTTT
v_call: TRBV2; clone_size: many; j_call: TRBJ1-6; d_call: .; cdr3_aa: CASRGGTASSYNSPLHF; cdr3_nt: TGTGCCAGCAGAGGGGGAACAGCGAGCTCCTATAATTCACCCCTCCACTTT
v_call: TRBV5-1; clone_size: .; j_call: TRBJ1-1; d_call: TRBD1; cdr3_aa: CASSSMGQGARDTEAFF; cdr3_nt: TGCGCCAGCAGCTCGATGGGACAGGGGGCGAGGGACACTGAAGCTTTCTTT
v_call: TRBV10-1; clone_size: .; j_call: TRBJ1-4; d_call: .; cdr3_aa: CASSDGNGKLFF; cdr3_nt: TGCGCCAGCAGTGACGGGAACGGAAAACTGTTTTTT
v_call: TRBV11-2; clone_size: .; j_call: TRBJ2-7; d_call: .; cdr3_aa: CASSRRSHYEQYF; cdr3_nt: TGTGCCAGCAGCCGACGATCTCACTACGAGCAGTACTTC
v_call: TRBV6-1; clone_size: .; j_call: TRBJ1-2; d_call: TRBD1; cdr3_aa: CASALTSTGYGYGYTF; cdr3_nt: TGTGCCAGCGCTTTAACCTCGACAGGGTACGGCTATGGCTACACCTTC
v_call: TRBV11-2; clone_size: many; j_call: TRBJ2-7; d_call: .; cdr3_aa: CASSLVGRGYEQYF; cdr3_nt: TGTGCCAGCAGCTTAGTCGGGAGAGGGTACGAGCAGTACTTC
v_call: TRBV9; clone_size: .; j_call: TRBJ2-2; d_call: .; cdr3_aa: CASSVRRLSEATGELFF; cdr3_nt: TGTGCCAGCAGCGTAAGGCGTCTTTCCGAAGCCACCGGGGAGCTGTTTTTT